The 3 T cell receptor beta chains presented below share a single source sample, sequenced in a study of T-cell reconstitution after alpha-beta-depleted transplantation in children. This sample's TCRbeta library carried unique molecular identifier barcodes. From the PCR reads, TCRdb called clonotypes with MiXCR, one entry per CDR3 protein. Of hundreds of thousands of distinct CDR3 sequences listed, about 9.5% are singletons. Sequenced material: PBMCs, taken before TCRalphabeta/CD19-depleted stem cell transplant. The receptor set was obtained from a boy younger than two with acute myeloid leukemia, due to receive a stem cell transplant.

The chain links TRBV15 to TRBJ2-7; no reliable D call. This CDR3 has 12 residues. The V gene lost 0 bases and the J gene lost 7 bases, with 7 bases spanning the gap. CDR1 is LNHNV, CDR2 YYDKDF, per germline (reference sequence). CDR3 bases: TGTGCCACCAGCAGAGATCCCCTTGAGCAGTACTTC. Residues: CATSRDPLEQYF.

This clonotype was picked up a small number of times. This chain links TRBV7-3 with TRBJ2-1; 9 nucleotides line up with TRBD2. Germline V CDR1 and CDR2: SGHTA, FQGTGA. V lost 5 bases and J lost 5; bases outside the gene matches: 7. The CDR3 is made up of 15 amino acids. CDR3 in amino acids: CASSLRAGGNNEQFF. The CDR3 nucleotides read TGTGCCAGCAGCCTCAGAGCGGGGGGTAACAATGAGCAGTTCTTC.

This clonotype was counted many times. The chain employs TRBV11-3 and TRBJ2-2; D possibly corresponds to TRBD2 (5 bases). CDR1 SGHNT and CDR2 YENEEA come from the germline V gene. The length of the CDR3 is 15 residues. Trimming cost V 2 bases and J 4 bases, with 11 bases left between them. The CDR3: CASSLSPGSTGELFF. The CDR3 DNA sequence: TGTGCCAGCAGCTTATCCCCGGGATCCACCGGGGAGCTGTTTTTT. Based on the CDR3 plus reference TRBV11-3 and TRBJ2-2, the full variable domain is EAGVVQSPRYKIIEKKQPVAFWCNPISGHNTLYWYLQNLGQGPELLIRYENEEAVDDSQLPKDRFSAERLKGVDSTLKIQPAELGDSAVYLCASSLSPGSTGELFFGEGSRLTVL.